The next 8 T cell receptor beta chains were all read from a single sample in a study of T cell changes during pregnancy in multiple sclerosis. Clones were sequenced by immunoSEQ multiplex PCR, and TCRdb holds only the in-frame ones, with some missing. The sample lists around 70,000 clones, roughly 92% occurring once. The sequenced sample was peripheral blood, obtained before pregnancy. The receptors were sampled from a female donor with multiple sclerosis, enrolled in a pregnancy study.

The chain recombines TRBV7-3 with TRBJ2-7; 9 bases align to TRBD1. Germline trimming cut 4 bases from V and 3 bases from J; bases unmatched to any gene: 7. CDR1 and CDR2 (germline): SGHTA, FQGTGA. The CDR3 covers 15 residues. For the CDR3, the DNA is TGTGCCAGCAGCTCAGGGACAGGGCCTGGCTACGAGCAGTACTTC. It yields the protein CASSSGTGPGYEQYF.

V and J are TRBV9 and TRBJ1-5; D is possibly TRBD1 (6 bases). V gave up 6 bases and J gave up 2 bases, with 15 bases separating them. Germline values: CDR1 SGDLS, CDR2 YYNGEE. The CDR3 extends over 15 amino acids. In DNA, the CDR3 is TGTGCCAGCAACAGGGAGGGTTCGGGCAATCAGCCCCAGCATTTT. Residues: CASNREGSGNQPQHF.

The V and J genes are TRBV18 and TRBJ2-3; D might be TRBD2 (6 bases). The ends were cut back, 2 bases at V and 1 base at J, with 16 bases in the middle. This CDR3 has 17 residues. Germline CDR1 and CDR2: KGHSH and LQKENI. The CDR3 DNA follows: TGTGCCAGCTCACCAATCCCCGGGACTCCTGGCACAGATACGCAGTATTTT. Translation: CASSPIPGTPGTDTQYF. Filled out from reference TRBV18 and TRBJ2-3, the complete variable domain reads NAGVMQNPRHLVRRRGQEARLRCSPMKGHSHVYWYRQLPEEGLKFMVYLQKENIIDESGMPKERFSAEFPKEGPSILRIQQVVRGDSAAYFCASSPIPGTPGTDTQYFGPGTRLTVL.

V is TRBV28 and J is TRBJ2-3; a possible D gene is TRBD1 (6 bases). This CDR3 has 20 amino acids. V lost 5 bases, J lost 2 bases, and 29 bases lay in between. Germline loops: CDR1 MDHEN, CDR2 SYDVKM. As DNA, the CDR3 is TGTGCCAGCAGTCCGACACTTGGGACAACGGTAAAAGAAAACACAGATACGCAGTATTTT. Translating gives CASSPTLGTTVKENTDTQYF.

This clone was seen only once. The rearrangement joins TRBV7-9 to TRBJ2-1, with 12 bases that match TRBD2. CDR1 SEHNR and CDR2 FQNEAQ come from the germline V gene (reference sequence). CDR3 length equals 15 residues. V shed 5 bases and J 9 bases; nucleotides not matched to a gene: 8. The CDR3 sequence is CASSPPSGRATEQFF. The CDR3 DNA sequence: TGTGCCAGCAGCCCTCCTAGCGGGAGGGCCACTGAGCAGTTCTTC.

The chain joins TRBV6-4 to TRBJ2-3; D remains unclear. Between the trimmed V and J ends, which lost 3 bases and 2 bases, there was a span of 9 bases. The CDR3 covers 14 residues. Germline V gives CDR1 MRHNA, CDR2 SNTAGT. Here the CDR3 reads CASSEGPFTDTQYF. For the CDR3, the DNA is TGTGCCAGCAGTGAGGGCCCCTTCACAGATACGCAGTATTTT.

The rearrangement links TRBV11-2 to TRBJ2-4; TRBD2 is a possible D gene (6 bases). The germline V gene has CDR1 SGHAT and CDR2 FQNNGV. The length of the CDR3 is 15 residues. Trimming shortened V by 5 bases and J by 0 bases, and 11 bases separated the two germline ends. The CDR3 DNA reads as TGTGCCAGCAGCGGACTACGGATAGCCAAAAACATTCAGTACTTC. Translation: CASSGLRIAKNIQYF. The whole variable domain, remainder taken from reference TRBV11-2 and TRBJ2-4, is EAGVAQSPRYKIIEKRQSVAFWCNPISGHATLYWYQQILGQGPKLLIQFQNNGVVDDSQLPKDRFSAERLKGVDSTLKIQPAKLEDSAVYLCASSGLRIAKNIQYFGAGTRLSVL.

This clone was counted a single time. The V gene is TRBV2, the J gene TRBJ2-7; weak D call: TRBD1 (6 bases). V lost 3 bases, J lost 6 bases, and 18 bases lay in between. The CDR3 is 15 amino acids. Germline V gene sequence: CDR1 SNHLY, CDR2 FYNNEI. The CDR3, as DNA: TGTGCCAGCAGTGATCAGGGGAATTTTATCTCCGAGCAGTACTTC. Translating it yields CASSDQGNFISEQYF.